This T cell receptor beta chain was captured by sequencing in a study of blood T cell repertoires in COVID-19. The wider study: Acute and convalescent COVID-19 specimens originated in the United States, Italy and Spain. Sample material is recorded as cDNA or gDNA derived from T cells, B-cell-depleted T cells, or PBMCs.

CDR3 length: 12 amino acids. Trimming pared 8 bases from V and 0 bases from J, leaving 7 bases between. How the authors handled the data: It was from reference gene primer amplification that nucleated cell counts were estimated. Method: immunoSEQ multiplex PCR; TCRdb's copy keeps in-frame clones and lacks some. V, J and clone size derive from that table, while D and trimming were established from the DNA sequence. The data contain roughly 150,000 clones, 81% of them singletons. This clone showed up many times. Allocation to cohorts depended on clinical history reported by the participants. The material sequenced was PBMCs or T cells enriched from blood (not recorded which). The receptor was derived from a middle-aged woman with acute COVID-19. This chain links TRBV23-1 with TRBJ1-1; D unclear. TRBV23-1 is designated an ORF whose function remains uncertain. The CDR3 sequence: CASQYMNTEAFF. The CDR3 nucleotides are TGCGCCAGCCAATACATGAACACTGAAGCTTTCTTT.